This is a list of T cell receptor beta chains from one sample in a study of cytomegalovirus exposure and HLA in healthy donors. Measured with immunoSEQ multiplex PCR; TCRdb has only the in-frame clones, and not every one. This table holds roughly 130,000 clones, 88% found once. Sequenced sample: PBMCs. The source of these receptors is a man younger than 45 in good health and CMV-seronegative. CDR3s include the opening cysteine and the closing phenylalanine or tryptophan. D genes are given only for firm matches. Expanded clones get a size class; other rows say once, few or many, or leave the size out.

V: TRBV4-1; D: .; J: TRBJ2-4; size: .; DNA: TGCGCCAGCAGCCAAGCAACACTTTACAGCATTCAGTACTTC; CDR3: CASSQATLYSIQYF
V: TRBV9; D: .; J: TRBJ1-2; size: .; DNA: TGTGCCAGCAGGGGAACGACAGGCTATGGCTACACCTTC; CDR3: CASRGTTGYGYTF
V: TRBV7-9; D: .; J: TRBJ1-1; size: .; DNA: TGTGCCAGCAGCTTAGCCAGGAACACTGAAGCTTTCTTT; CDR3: CASSLARNTEAFF
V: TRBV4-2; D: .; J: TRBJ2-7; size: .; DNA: TGTGCCAGCAGCCAATTTGGCCGGGACTTAAGTACCTACGAGCAGTACTTC; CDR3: CASSQFGRDLSTYEQYF
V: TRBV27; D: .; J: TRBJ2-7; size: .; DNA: TGTGCCAGCAGCTCAACGGACAGCATCTACGAGCAGTACTTC; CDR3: CASSSTDSIYEQYF
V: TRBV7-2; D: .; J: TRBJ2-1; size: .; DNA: TGTGCCAGCACCGCGGGGTACTCCTACAATGAGCAGTTCTTC; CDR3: CASTAGYSYNEQFF
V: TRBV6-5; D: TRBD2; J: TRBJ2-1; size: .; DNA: TGTGCCAGCAGTTCGAACTCGGGAGGGCTGTACAATGAGCAGTTCTTC; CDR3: CASSSNSGGLYNEQFF
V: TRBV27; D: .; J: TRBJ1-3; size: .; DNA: TGTGCCAGCAGTCCAAATTACGGCTCTGGAAACACCATATATTTT; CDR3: CASSPNYGSGNTIYF
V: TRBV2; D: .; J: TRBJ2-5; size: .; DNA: TGTGCCAGCAGTCCTGGACTACTCCAAGAGACCCAGTACTTC; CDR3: CASSPGLLQETQYF
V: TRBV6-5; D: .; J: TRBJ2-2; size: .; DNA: TGTGCCAGCAGTTATCGTAAAATTAGTGCCGGGGAGCTGTTTTTT; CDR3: CASSYRKISAGELFF
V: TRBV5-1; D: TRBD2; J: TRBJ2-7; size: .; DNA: TGCGCCAGCAGCAGTGCGGGGGGGGTCTACGAGCAGTACTTC; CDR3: CASSSAGGVYEQYF
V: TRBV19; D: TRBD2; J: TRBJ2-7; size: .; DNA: TGTGCCAGTAGTATAGGGGGCGGGAGTGGCTCCTACGAGCAGTACTTC; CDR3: CASSIGGGSGSYEQYF
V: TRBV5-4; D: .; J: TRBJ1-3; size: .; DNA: TGTGCCAGCAGCCAGGACAGCCTCTCTGGAAACACCATATATTTT; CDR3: CASSQDSLSGNTIYF
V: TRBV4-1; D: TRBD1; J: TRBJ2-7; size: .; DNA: TGCGCCAGCAGCAACCAGGGGGCGCAGAGCTCCTACGAGCAGTACTTC; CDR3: CASSNQGAQSSYEQYF
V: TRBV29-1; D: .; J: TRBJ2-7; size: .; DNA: TGCAGCGTTATGAGCGGCGACAACTACGAGCAGTACTTC; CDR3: CSVMSGDNYEQYF
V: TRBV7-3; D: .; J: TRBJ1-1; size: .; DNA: TGTGCCAGCAGCTTATTCGCTTTGGGTGGAGTGAACACTGAAGCTTTCTTT; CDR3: CASSLFALGGVNTEAFF
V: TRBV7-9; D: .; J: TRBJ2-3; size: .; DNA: TGTGCCAGCAGTCCCGGGGGGCCCAGCACAGATACGCAGTATTTT; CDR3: CASSPGGPSTDTQYF
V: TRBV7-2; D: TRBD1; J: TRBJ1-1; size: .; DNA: TGTGCCAGCAGTAAAGTCGGGGACAGGGAAGCTTTCTTT; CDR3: CASSKVGDREAFF
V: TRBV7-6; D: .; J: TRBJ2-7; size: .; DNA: TGTGCCAGCAGCGCACGGGTACCTAGCGAGCAGTACTTC; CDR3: CASSARVPSEQYF
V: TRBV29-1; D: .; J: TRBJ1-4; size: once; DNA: TGCAGCGTTGATTCGGCGGGAAGTTCCGGACTGTTTTTT; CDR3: CSVDSAGSSGLFF
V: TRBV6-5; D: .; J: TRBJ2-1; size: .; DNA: TGTGCCAGCCACAACAAGATTGCAGAGCAGTTCTTC; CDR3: CASHNKIAEQFF
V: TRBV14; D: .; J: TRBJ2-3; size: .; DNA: TGTGCCAGCAGCCCTAGCACAGATACGCAGTATTTT; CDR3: CASSPSTDTQYF
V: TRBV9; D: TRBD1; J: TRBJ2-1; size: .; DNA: TGTGCCAGCAGTTACCGGGACAGCCTGGCCAATGAGCAGTTCTTC; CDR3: CASSYRDSLANEQFF
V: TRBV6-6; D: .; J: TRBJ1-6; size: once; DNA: TGTGCCAGCTTAAGCAGGGGCAAGGGGAGCTATTCACCCCTCCACTTT; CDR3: CASLSRGKGSYSPLHF
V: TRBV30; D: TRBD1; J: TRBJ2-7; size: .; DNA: TGTGCCTGCCCCCGGACAGGGGCCTACGAGCAGTACTTC; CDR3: CACPRTGAYEQYF
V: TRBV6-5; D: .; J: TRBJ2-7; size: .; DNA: TGTGCCAGCAGTTATAGCGGATCCTCCTACGAGCAGTACTTC; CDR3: CASSYSGSSYEQYF
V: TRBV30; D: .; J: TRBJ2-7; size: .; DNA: TGTGCCTGGAGTAACACCCCACAGGGCCCGTACTTC; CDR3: CAWSNTPQGPYF
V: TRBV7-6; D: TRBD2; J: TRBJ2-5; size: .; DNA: TGTGCCAGCAGCCCACTTAGCGGGATCCAAGAGACCCAGTACTTC; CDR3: CASSPLSGIQETQYF
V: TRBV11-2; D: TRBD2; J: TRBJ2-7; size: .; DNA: TGTGCCAGCAGCCCGATCGGACTAGCGGGAGTATACGAGCAGTACTTC; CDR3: CASSPIGLAGVYEQYF
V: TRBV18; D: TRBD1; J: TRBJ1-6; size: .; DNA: TGTGCCAGCTCACCATTAGACAGGGGTTCACCCCTCCACTTT; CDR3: CASSPLDRGSPLHF
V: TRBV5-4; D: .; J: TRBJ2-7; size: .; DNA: TGTGCCAGCAGCCCCCGACTGAGCTCCTACGAGCAGTACTTC; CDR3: CASSPRLSSYEQYF
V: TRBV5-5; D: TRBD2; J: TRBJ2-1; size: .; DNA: TGTGCCAGCAGCATAGCGGGAGCGGGTTACAATGAGCAGTTCTTC; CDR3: CASSIAGAGYNEQFF
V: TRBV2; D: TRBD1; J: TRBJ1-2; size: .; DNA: TGTGCCAGCAGTGATCAACAGGGGGGTTATGGAGGCTACACCTTC; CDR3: CASSDQQGGYGGYTF
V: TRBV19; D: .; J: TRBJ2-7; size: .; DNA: TGTGCCAGTAGTATAGTTGCAGCCTACGAGCAGTACTTC; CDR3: CASSIVAAYEQYF
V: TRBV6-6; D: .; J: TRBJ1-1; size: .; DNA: TGTGCCAGCAGTTACTCACCAGATATGAACACTGAAGCTTTCTTT; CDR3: CASSYSPDMNTEAFF
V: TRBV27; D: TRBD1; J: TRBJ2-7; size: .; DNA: TGTGCCAGCAGTCCCCGGGACAGACGCTACGAGCAGTACTTC; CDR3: CASSPRDRRYEQYF
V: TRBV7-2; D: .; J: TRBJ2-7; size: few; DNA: TGTGCCAGCAGCTTATGGACTCCCAACGAGCAGTACTTC; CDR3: CASSLWTPNEQYF
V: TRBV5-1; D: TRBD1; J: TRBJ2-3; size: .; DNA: TGCGCCAGCAGCTACGGGACAGTCCCAGATACGCAGTATTTT; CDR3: CASSYGTVPDTQYF
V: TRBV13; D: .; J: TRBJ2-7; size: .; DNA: TGTGCCAGCAGCCCCCGGACAGATACCTACGAGCAGTACTTC; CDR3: CASSPRTDTYEQYF
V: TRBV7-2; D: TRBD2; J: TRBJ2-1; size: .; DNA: TGTGCCAGCAGCTTAAACAGCGGGAGGGGCGATGAGCAGTTCTTC; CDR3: CASSLNSGRGDEQFF